This section outlines one T cell receptor (beta chain) sequence together with its context. The data belong to a study of CD8+ T cells in alopecia areata. At the level of the study: It was 6 to 18 months of tofacitinib, and then there were 6 months off drug.

RNA extraction and reverse transcription yielded cDNA as sequencing template. The method was immunoSEQ multiplex PCR; TCRdb's version includes in-frame clones alone and lacks a portion of them. The sample shows 110,000 or so clones, roughly three fifths of them seen only once. With 1 base removed from V and 2 bases from J, the gap between germline ends came to 12 bases. There are 15 residues in the CDR3. Germline CDR1 reads MGHRA; CDR2 reads YSYEKL. The treatment was: oral pan-JAK inhibitor, 5-10 mg twice daily. The material was CD4+ T cells sorted from blood, obtained at week 24, from a patient treated with tofacitinib. The V and J genes are TRBV4-1 and TRBJ2-7; D might be TRBD2 (5 bases). This sequence originates from a human donor with alopecia areata. The DNA for the CDR3 is TGCGCCAGCAGCCAAGCAGGAGGATCAACCTACGAGCAGTACTTC. Protein: CASSQAGGSTYEQYF.